This paragraph covers one T cell receptor (beta chain) sequence. The antigen remains undetermined. This entry belongs to a study of response to subunit inactivated influenza vaccine. In TCRdb, the RT-PCR reads were re-called with MiXCR into one record per CDR3 protein. Of 540,000 or so distinct CDR3 sequences in the sample, 10% to 15% are singletons; the top ten hold about an eighth. Germline CDR1 ENHRY, CDR2 SYGVKD. V lost 2 bases and J lost 4; bases outside the gene matches: 4. The CDR3 length is 17 residues. Study results and caveats: With each seasonal influenza vaccination, the authors suggested, few new T cells are recruited.

The chain has TRBV10-3 and TRBJ2-1; 14 positions match TRBD2. Source: PBMCs from blood, taken 35 to 45 days after vaccination. This TCR derives from a man aged 50 to 60 who received an inactivated influenza vaccine. For the CDR3, the DNA is TGTGCCATCAGTGAGGGGACTAGCGGGAGTGAATACAATGAGCAGTTCTTC. Translating gives CAISEGTSGSEYNEQFF.